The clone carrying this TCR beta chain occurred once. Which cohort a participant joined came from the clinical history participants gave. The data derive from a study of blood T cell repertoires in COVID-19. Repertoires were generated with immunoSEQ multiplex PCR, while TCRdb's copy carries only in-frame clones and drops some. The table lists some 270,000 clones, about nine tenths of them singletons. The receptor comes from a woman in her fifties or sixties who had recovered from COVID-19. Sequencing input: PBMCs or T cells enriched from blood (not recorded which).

Here the CDR3 DNA reads TGTGCCAGCAACCCGGACAGCGCCTGGGGTCAGCCCCAGCATTTT. Translated, it gives CASNPDSAWGQPQHF. This sequence joins TRBV5-5 and TRBJ1-5; the D gene is possibly TRBD1 (6 bases). The CDR3 runs to 15 residues. The ends were cut back, 6 bases at V and 6 bases at J, with 19 bases in the middle. The germline V gene encodes CDR1 SGHKS and CDR2 YYEKEE (reference sequence).